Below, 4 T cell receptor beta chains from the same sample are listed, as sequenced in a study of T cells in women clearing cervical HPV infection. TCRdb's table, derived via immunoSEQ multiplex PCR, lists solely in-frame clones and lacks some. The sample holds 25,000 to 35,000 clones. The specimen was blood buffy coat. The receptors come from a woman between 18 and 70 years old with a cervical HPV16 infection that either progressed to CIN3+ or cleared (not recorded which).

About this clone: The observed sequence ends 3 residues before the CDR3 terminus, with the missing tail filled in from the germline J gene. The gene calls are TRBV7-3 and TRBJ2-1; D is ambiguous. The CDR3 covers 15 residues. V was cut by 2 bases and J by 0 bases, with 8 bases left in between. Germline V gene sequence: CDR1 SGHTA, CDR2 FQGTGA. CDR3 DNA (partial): TGTGCCAGCAGCTTATTTACTTCCTCCTACAATGAG. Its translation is CASSLFTSSYNE. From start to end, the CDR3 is CASSLFTSSYNEQFF.

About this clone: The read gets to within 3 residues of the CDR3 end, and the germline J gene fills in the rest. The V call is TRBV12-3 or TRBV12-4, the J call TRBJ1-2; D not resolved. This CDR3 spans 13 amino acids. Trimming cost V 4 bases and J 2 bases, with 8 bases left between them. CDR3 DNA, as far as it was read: TGTGCCAGCAGTTCCGACAAAAACTATGGC. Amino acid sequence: CASSSDKNYG. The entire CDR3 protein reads CASSSDKNYGYTF.

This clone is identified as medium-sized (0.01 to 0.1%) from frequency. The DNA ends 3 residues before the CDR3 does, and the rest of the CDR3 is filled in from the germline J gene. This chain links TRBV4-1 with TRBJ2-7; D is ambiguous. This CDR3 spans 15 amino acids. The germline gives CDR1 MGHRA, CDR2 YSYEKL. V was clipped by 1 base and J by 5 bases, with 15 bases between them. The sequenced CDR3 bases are TGCGCCAGCAGCCAAGGGGCATTTCCGTCTAACGAG. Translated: CASSQGAFPSNE. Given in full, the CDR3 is CASSQGAFPSNEQYF.

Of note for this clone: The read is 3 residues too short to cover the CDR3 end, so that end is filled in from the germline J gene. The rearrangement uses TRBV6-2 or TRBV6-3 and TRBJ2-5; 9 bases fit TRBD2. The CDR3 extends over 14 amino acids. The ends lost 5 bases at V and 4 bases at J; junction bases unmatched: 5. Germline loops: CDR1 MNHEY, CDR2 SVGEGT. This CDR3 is CASSRRGGRETQYF. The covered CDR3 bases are TGTGCCAGCAGTCGGCGGGGGGGCCGAGAGACC.